The clone carrying this TCR beta chain has ten or more counts. Its specificity is unknown. This record belongs to a study of human T cells and chemical hapten exposure. Study-wide points: Clustering by CDR3 similarity yielded significantly more large clusters from expanded TCRs than controls.

Within the library, unique molecular identifiers were attached to each individual cDNA molecule. From the RACE reads, TCRdb called clonotypes with MiXCR, one entry per CDR3 protein. Altogether fewer than 140,000 distinct CDR3 sequences are present, roughly 12% being singletons, with the ten largest covering 1.6%. Noted time point: pre-sensitization, week 0. Treatment meaning: therapeutic diphenylcyclopropenone sensitization with weekly scalp DPC. This receptor was identified in a woman aged 45-65 years with alopecia areata. Some clones in this sample may be carry-over from other donors' samples. This material consisted of whole blood, taken in connection with sensitization to the hapten diphenylcyclopropenone (DPC).

Here the CDR3 DNA reads TGTGCCAGCAGTTTGGGCAGAAGCCAGTACTTC. Translation gives CASSLGRSQYF. This chain links TRBV28 with TRBJ2-5; D call uncertain. The V end lost 3 bases, the J end lost 10 bases, and 9 bases lay between the germline ends. The CDR3 runs 11 residues. Germline CDR1 reads MDHEN; CDR2 reads SYDVKM. The whole variable domain, filled in from reference TRBV28 and TRBJ2-5, reads DVKVTQSSRYLVKRTGEKVFLECVQDMDHENMFWYRQDPGLGLRLIYFSYDVKMKEKGDIPEGYSVSREKKERFSLILESASTNQTSMYLCASSLGRSQYFGPGTRLLVL.